These T cell receptor beta chains were read from a single sample in a study of cytomegalovirus exposure and HLA in healthy donors. The data were produced by immunoSEQ multiplex PCR, yet TCRdb's version contains in-frame clones alone and is incomplete. The sample includes 200,000 to 250,000 clones, over 75% of them seen just once. What was sequenced was PBMCs. These receptors were collected from a human donor in good health. The CDR3 runs from the conserved cysteine through the conserved F or W. A D gene is named only where the DNA matches it firmly. Rows give clone size only sometimes, using once, few, many, or a class for an expanded clone.

>TRBJ1-5|15|TRBV27|-|-
CASSLEAYSNQPQHF
TGTGCCAGCAGTTTAGAGGCCTATAGCAATCAGCCCCAGCATTTT
>TRBJ2-7|14|TRBV9|-|-
CASSASEESGEQYF
TGTGCCAGCAGTGCTAGTGAGGAGTCGGGCGAGCAGTACTTC
>TRBJ1-1|16|TRBV9|-|-
CASSGLSTGHDTEAFF
TGTGCCAGCAGCGGGTTGAGTACAGGGCACGACACTGAAGCTTTCTTT
>TRBJ2-1|16|TRBV14|TRBD1|-
CASSAIRDRIDDEQFF
TGTGCCAGCAGTGCGATCCGGGACAGAATAGACGATGAGCAGTTCTTC
>TRBJ2-1|15|TRBV6-1|TRBD1|-
CASSEGGTVYNEQFF
TGTGCCAGCAGTGAAGGGGGGACAGTGTACAATGAGCAGTTCTTC
>TRBJ2-5|13|TRBV28|-|-
CASTFDKQETQYF
TGTGCCAGCACCTTTGACAAACAAGAGACCCAGTACTTC
>TRBJ2-7|14|TRBV5-5|TRBD1|-
CASSSRDRAYEQYF
TGTGCCAGCAGCTCCAGGGACAGGGCCTACGAGCAGTACTTC
>TRBJ2-7|11|TRBV5-1|-|-
CASSEEYEQYF
TGCGCCAGCTCCGAGGAATACGAGCAGTACTTC
>TRBJ2-1|15|TRBV9|TRBD2|-
CASSVGLADYNEQFF
TGTGCCAGCAGCGTCGGACTAGCGGATTACAATGAGCAGTTCTTC
>TRBJ2-3|15|TRBV6-1|TRBD2|-
CASSLPSGRKDTQYF
TGTGCCAGCAGTCTCCCTAGCGGGAGGAAGGATACGCAGTATTTT
>TRBJ2-7|12|TRBV29-1|-|-
CSARVSGSEQYF
TGCAGCGCACGTGTCTCGGGTTCGGAGCAGTACTTC
>TRBJ2-2|13|TRBV7-9|-|-
CASSRLFTGELFF
TGTGCCAGCAGCCGACTGTTCACCGGGGAGCTGTTTTTT
>TRBJ2-3|15|TRBV7-6|-|-
CASSLATASADTQYF
TGTGCCAGCAGCTTAGCGACGGCTAGCGCAGATACGCAGTATTTT
>TRBJ2-7|15|TRBV5-4|TRBD2|-
CASSLAAGGMGEQYF
TGTGCCAGCAGCTTGGCGGCGGGAGGAATGGGCGAGCAGTACTTC
>TRBJ1-6|17|TRBV4-3|-|-
CASSQGSGSSYNSPLHF
TGCGCCAGCAGCCAAGGGTCGGGGAGCTCCTATAATTCACCCCTCCACTTT
>TRBJ2-1|15|TRBV2|-|-
CASRRLPGSYNEQFF
TGTGCCAGCAGAAGGCTACCGGGGAGCTACAATGAGCAGTTCTTC
>TRBJ1-2|14|TRBV4-2|-|-
CASSQEQGNYGYTF
TGTGCCAGCAGCCAAGAGCAGGGCAACTATGGCTACACCTTC
>TRBJ2-2|16|TRBV5-1|-|-
CASSSARSGNTGELFF
TGCGCCAGCAGCTCCGCTCGCTCGGGGAACACCGGGGAGCTGTTTTTT
>TRBJ2-2|14|TRBV2|TRBD1|-
CASRQGASTGELFF
TGTGCCAGCAGACAGGGGGCGAGCACCGGGGAGCTGTTTTTT
>TRBJ1-2|13|TRBV7-8|TRBD1|-
CASSLGQYYGYTF
TGTGCCAGCAGCCTGGGACAGTACTATGGCTACACCTTC
>TRBJ2-7|16|TRBV27|-|-
CASSLIGNQPNYEQYF
TGTGCCAGCAGTTTAATCGGGAATCAACCAAACTACGAGCAGTACTTC
>TRBJ2-7|15|TRBV7-3|TRBD1|-
CASSPAGTGPYEQYF
TGTGCCAGCAGCCCCGCCGGGACAGGGCCCTACGAGCAGTACTTC
>TRBJ2-3|14|TRBV11-3|-|-
CASSPSRSTDTQYF
TGTGCCAGCAGCCCTTCTCGGAGCACAGATACGCAGTATTTT
>TRBJ2-3|15|TRBV7-3|-|-
CASSLAGGAADTQYF
TGTGCCAGCAGCTTGGCCGGGGGAGCAGCAGATACGCAGTATTTT
>TRBJ2-2|17|TRBV5-1|TRBD2|-
CASSYNGLAENTGELFF
TGCGCCAGCAGTTACAACGGGCTAGCGGAGAACACCGGGGAGCTGTTTTTT
>TRBJ2-5|13|TRBV7-2|-|-
CASSFNRQETQYF
TGTGCCAGCAGCTTCAACAGACAAGAGACCCAGTACTTC
>TRBJ2-3|20|TRBV15|TRBD1|-
CATSRDRGRRGRVVTDTQYF
TGTGCCACCAGCAGAGATAGGGGACGCAGGGGGCGAGTCGTAACAGATACGCAGTATTTT
>TRBJ1-4|14|TRBV5-5|-|-
CASRLGGTNEKLFF
TGTGCCAGCAGGCTGGGAGGGACTAATGAAAAACTGTTTTTT
>TRBJ1-1|15|TRBV10-1|-|-
CASSESTPGFAEAFF
TGCGCCAGCAGTGAGTCAACGCCAGGGTTTGCTGAAGCTTTCTTT
>TRBJ2-7|15|TRBV4-2|-|-
CASSQGAGLAYEQYF
TGTGCCAGCAGCCAAGGCGCGGGACTTGCCTACGAGCAGTACTTC
>TRBJ1-2|12|TRBV7-9|-|once
CSSSLESYGYTF
TGTTCCAGCAGCTTAGAGAGCTATGGCTACACCTTC
>TRBJ1-5|15|TRBV2|TRBD1|-
CASSSRDRGNQPQHF
TGTGCCAGCAGCTCTCGGGACAGGGGGAATCAGCCCCAGCATTTT
>TRBJ2-5|17|TRBV7-9|-|-
CASSSSFGREGAGAQYF
TGTGCCAGCAGCTCGTCCTTCGGCAGGGAAGGTGCTGGGGCCCAGTACTTC
>TRBJ2-2|18|TRBV18|TRBD2|-
CASSLNAIAGLNTGELFF
TGTGCCAGCTCACTAAACGCCATAGCGGGACTGAACACCGGGGAGCTGTTTTTT
>TRBJ1-1|16|TRBV27|TRBD1|-
CASSLPQGGKGTEAFF
TGTGCCAGCAGTTTACCCCAGGGGGGTAAGGGCACTGAAGCTTTCTTT
>TRBJ2-5|16|TRBV7-2|TRBD2|-
CASSLVPAGVQETQYF
TGTGCCAGCAGCTTAGTTCCAGCGGGGGTACAAGAGACCCAGTACTTC
>TRBJ1-1|14|TRBV6-5|TRBD1|-
CASSYVGQGTEAFF
TGTGCCAGCAGTTACGTGGGACAGGGCACTGAAGCTTTCTTT